Listed below are T cell receptor beta chains from one sample, sequenced in a study of T cells in Graves' hyperthyroidism and ophthalmopathy. TCRdb recomputed calls from the multiplex PCR reads with MiXCR, one row per CDR3 protein. The data contain 750,000 to 900,000 distinct CDR3 sequences, 38% of them singletons. The specimen sequenced was blood. These receptor sequences come from a young man with Graves' hyperthyroidism. Both conserved end residues are part of each CDR3. Fields, in order: D gene, J gene, clone size, V gene, CDR3 protein, CDR3 DNA. The D gene is left open where the match is weak. Expanded clones get a size class; other rows say once, few or many, or leave the size out.

TRBD1 | TRBJ1-1 | few | TRBV29-1 | CSPDRGRTEAFF | TGCAGCCCCGACAGGGGGAGAACTGAAGCTTTCTTT
- | TRBJ1-2 | - | TRBV25-1 | CASSAYRKEGYTF | TGTGCCAGCAGTGCCTACAGGAAGGAAGGCTACACCTTC
- | TRBJ2-7 | - | TRBV10-3 | CASSSGRQSSYEQYF | TGTGCCAGCAGCTCCGGACGACAGAGCTCCTACGAGCAGTACTTC
- | TRBJ1-1 | - | TRBV25-1 | CASSDTQEEGWDTEAFF | TGTGCCAGCAGCGACACTCAGGAGGAGGGGTGGGACACTGAAGCTTTCTTT
- | TRBJ1-3 | many | TRBV9 | CASSGQGNTIYF | TGTGCCAGCAGCGGACAGGGAAACACCATATATTTT
- | TRBJ2-6 | many | TRBV24-1 | CATSGAGQANVLTF | TGTGCCACCTCTGGGGCGGGCCAGGCCAACGTCCTGACTTTC
TRBD1 | TRBJ1-1 | many | TRBV10-3 | CAISESDRATEAFF | TGTGCCATCAGTGAGTCGGACAGGGCCACTGAAGCTTTCTTT
TRBD1 | TRBJ1-1 | - | TRBV15 | CATSSLLEGAVDTEAFF | TGTGCCACCAGCAGCCTGTTGGAGGGGGCAGTTGACACTGAAGCTTTCTTT
- | TRBJ2-2 | few | TRBV12-3/TRBV12-4 | CASSSDAGELFF | TGTGCCAGCAGTTCGGACGCCGGGGAGCTGTTTTTT
- | TRBJ1-1 | many | TRBV7-2 | CASSFGGQTEAFF | TGTGCCAGCAGCTTTGGAGGGCAAACTGAAGCTTTCTTT
- | TRBJ2-5 | - | TRBV5-1 | CASNRLGEVGETQYF | TGCGCCAGCAACCGGTTAGGGGAGGTTGGGGAGACCCAGTACTTC
TRBD1 | TRBJ2-7 | many | TRBV10-3 | CAIRPGTGGTYEQYF | TGTGCCATCAGACCCGGGACAGGGGGTACCTACGAGCAGTACTTC
- | TRBJ2-7 | - | TRBV12-3/TRBV12-4 | CASSYSNSRKGPTYEQYF | TGTGCCAGCAGTTACTCGAATTCGCGGAAGGGTCCTACCTACGAGCAGTACTTC
TRBD2 | TRBJ2-3 | - | TRBV29-1 | CSVSSGRDSTDTQYF | TGCAGCGTCTCTAGCGGGAGGGATAGCACAGATACGCAGTATTTT
- | TRBJ2-5 | - | TRBV19 | CASPGTGRNQETQYF | TGTGCCAGTCCAGGGACGGGACGGAACCAAGAGACCCAGTACTTC
- | TRBJ2-7 | few | TRBV12-3/TRBV12-4 | CASSIRQDEQYF | TGTGCCAGCAGTATTCGACAGGACGAGCAGTACTTC
- | TRBJ2-5 | many | TRBV12-3/TRBV12-4 | CASGGGAEETQYF | TGTGCCAGCGGTGGGGGGGCCGAAGAGACCCAGTACTTC
- | TRBJ2-5 | - | TRBV7-2 | CASSLELTETQYF | TGTGCCAGCAGCTTGGAGCTAACGGAGACCCAGTACTTC
- | TRBJ1-2 | - | TRBV6-1 | CASSRGQGIYGYTF | TGTGCCAGCAGTCGGGGGCAGGGCATCTATGGCTACACCTTC
TRBD2 | TRBJ2-5 | few | TRBV11-3 | CASSMGLAGVETQYF | TGTGCCAGCAGTATGGGGCTAGCGGGGGTAGAGACCCAGTACTTC
TRBD1 | TRBJ1-1 | - | TRBV9 | CASNLQGGQGNTEAFF | TGTGCCAGCAACCTACAAGGGGGACAGGGGAACACTGAAGCTTTCTTT
- | TRBJ2-2 | few | TRBV15 | CATSREAGNTGELFF | TGTGCCACCAGCAGAGAGGCGGGGAACACCGGGGAGCTGTTTTTT
- | TRBJ1-4 | few | TRBV5-1 | CASKVTADNEKLFF | TGCGCCAGCAAGGTAACAGCGGATAATGAAAAACTGTTTTTT
- | TRBJ1-1 | many | TRBV20-1 | CSARDIGNTEAFF | TGCAGTGCTAGAGACATCGGCAACACTGAAGCTTTCTTT
- | TRBJ2-6 | - | TRBV10-3 | CAISAKSGANVLTF | TGTGCCATCAGTGCGAAGTCCGGGGCCAACGTCCTGACTTTC
TRBD1 | TRBJ2-7 | - | TRBV7-2 | CASSFETGSREQYF | TGTGCCAGCAGCTTTGAGACAGGGTCTCGGGAGCAGTACTTC
TRBD1 | TRBJ1-2 | - | TRBV27 | CASRPQGTGGYTF | TGTGCCAGCCGTCCACAGGGGACTGGCGGCTACACCTTC
- | TRBJ2-7 | few | TRBV5-4 | CASSLQFGGRRYF | TGTGCCAGCAGCCTCCAGTTTGGGGGGCGAAGGTACTTC
- | TRBJ1-2 | many | TRBV29-1 | CSEGDNYGYTF | TGCAGTGAAGGGGATAACTATGGCTACACCTTC
TRBD1 | TRBJ2-7 | - | TRBV2 | CAGRTGDLGYEQYF | TGTGCCGGCCGGACAGGGGACTTGGGCTACGAGCAGTACTTC
TRBD1 | TRBJ1-6 | - | TRBV2 | CASSPGTGRF | TGTGCCAGCAGTCCTGGGACAGGGAGATTT
TRBD1 | TRBJ2-7 | - | TRBV20-1 | CSADRGPIYEQYF | TGCAGCGCGGACAGGGGGCCCATCTACGAGCAGTACTTC
TRBD2 | TRBJ2-5 | few | TRBV5-4 | CASSDDGLAGPQETQYF | TGTGCCAGCAGTGATGACGGACTAGCGGGTCCCCAAGAGACCCAGTACTTC
- | TRBJ1-1 | few | TRBV12-3/TRBV12-4 | CASTLGPSNTEAFF | TGTGCCAGCACCCTGGGACCGTCGAACACTGAAGCTTTCTTT
- | TRBJ1-2 | - | TRBV7-3 | CASSPGGDDGYTF | TGTGCCAGCAGCCCAGGTGGGGATGATGGCTACACCTTC
- | TRBJ2-7 | few | TRBV6-5 | CASSYATGLPYEQYF | TGTGCCAGCAGTTACGCCACGGGTCTTCCCTACGAGCAGTACTTC
TRBD1 | TRBJ1-1 | - | TRBV19 | CASSITGAGTEAFF | TGTGCCAGTAGTATTACAGGGGCGGGGACTGAAGCTTTCTTT
TRBD2 | TRBJ2-7 | few | TRBV7-2 | CASSSGLAREQYF | TGTGCCAGCAGCTCCGGACTAGCCCGCGAGCAGTACTTC
TRBD1 | TRBJ1-2 | - | TRBV4-1 | CASSQIGQAQSGYTF | TGCGCCAGCAGCCAAATAGGACAGGCACAGTCTGGCTACACCTTC
- | TRBJ1-5 | - | TRBV3-1 | CASSQVLGQSNQPQHF | TGTGCCAGCAGCCAAGTGTTGGGACAAAGCAATCAGCCCCAGCATTTT
TRBD2 | TRBJ2-7 | - | TRBV5-5 | CASSLMTSGGLSYEQYF | TGCGCCAGCAGCTTGATGACTAGCGGGGGCCTCTCCTACGAGCAGTACTTC
- | TRBJ2-5 | many | TRBV15 | CATSRDSGVETQYF | TGTGCCACCAGCAGAGATTCCGGGGTAGAGACCCAGTACTTC
- | TRBJ1-3 | few | TRBV7-6 | CASSPTADSGNTIYF | TGTGCCAGCAGCCCGACAGCGGACTCTGGAAACACCATATATTTT
- | TRBJ1-6 | - | TRBV20-1 | CSAPEPYSYNSPLHF | TGCAGTGCCCCGGAACCCTACTCCTATAATTCACCCCTCCACTTT
- | TRBJ2-7 | many | TRBV25-1 | CASSDFLGGHGEQYF | TGTGCCAGCAGTGACTTCCTGGGCGGACATGGCGAGCAGTACTTC
- | TRBJ1-6 | few | TRBV2 | CASTRGGGDSPLHF | TGTGCCAGCACCAGGGGAGGGGGGGATTCACCCCTCCACTTT
TRBD1 | TRBJ1-6 | many | TRBV3-1 | CASSQGATGLPLHF | TGTGCCAGCAGCCAAGGAGCGACAGGGCTACCCCTCCACTTT
- | TRBJ2-5 | - | TRBV12-3/TRBV12-4 | CAGSLVAGRETQYF | TGTGCCGGCAGTTTAGTCGCGGGGCGGGAGACCCAGTACTTC
- | TRBJ2-7 | - | TRBV29-1 | CSVGGSNYEQYF | TGCAGCGTTGGGGGTAGCAACTACGAGCAGTACTTC
TRBD1 | TRBJ2-2 | - | TRBV10-3 | CASSLFPGQGEVGELFF | TGTGCCAGCAGTCTCTTTCCGGGACAGGGTGAAGTCGGGGAGCTGTTTTTT
TRBD1 | TRBJ2-5 | - | TRBV5-1 | CASSRGGQGARETQYF | TGCGCCAGCAGCCGAGGGGGACAGGGGGCTCGGGAGACCCAGTACTTC
- | TRBJ2-7 | few | TRBV5-1 | CASSSGITYEQYF | TGCGCCAGCAGCTCCGGGATTACCTACGAGCAGTACTTC
- | TRBJ2-7 | - | TRBV5-1 | CASSSDDSYEQYF | TGCGCCAGCAGCTCCGACGACTCCTACGAGCAGTACTTC
TRBD1 | TRBJ2-7 | - | TRBV11-2 | CASSFDRGSHYGQYF | TGTGCCAGCAGCTTTGACAGGGGCTCCCACTACGGGCAGTACTTC